This T cell receptor beta chain was captured in a study of TIL therapy for anti-PD-1-resistant metastatic lung cancer. On the study more broadly: Patients then received nivolumab; progressors got lymphodepletion, TIL and IL-2. Half of patients were current or former smokers.

Sequencing used immunoSEQ v3. Some clones are missing from TCRdb's copy, which holds only in-frame ones; the method was immunoSEQ multiplex PCR. Of 20,000 or so clones listed, about two thirds were seen once; the top ten hold approximately 2%. Notes on this clone: Its antigen is not identified.

This CDR3 has 15 residues. The ends were cut back, 1 base at V and 3 bases at J, with 14 bases in the middle. The germline V gene encodes CDR1 SGHDT and CDR2 YYEEEE. The study, taken as a whole, reports: Patients were highly selected, enriched for treatment-naive, never-smoker and oncogene-addicted cases.

Time point noted: pre-treatment sample, taken before nivolumab and TIL therapy. The receptor was derived from a person between 30 and 79 years old with non-small cell lung cancer. The sample consisted of blood, taken at baseline. J is TRBJ2-7 and V is TRBV5-6; tentatively, D is TRBD1 (5 bases). CDR3 bases: TGTGCCAGCAGCTTGTTTCCGTTAAGGGGCTACGAGCAGTACGTC. Its translation is CASSLFPLRGYEQYV.